The text below deals with one T cell receptor beta chain. What it recognizes is unknown. The data originate from a study of T cell responses to AZD1222 COVID-19 vaccine. Study results and caveats: Spike-specific TCR breadth and depth went up after people got two AZD1222 doses. Baseline serology detected seropositivity in only six or seven AZD1222 recipients.

CDR3 length equals 15 residues. After removal of 7 bases from V and 7 bases from J, the junction contained 9 bases not matched to a gene. CDR1 MNHEY and CDR2 SVGAGI come from the germline V gene. Generated by immunoSEQ multiplex PCR, the TCRdb table keeps only in-frame clones and is missing some. The sample holds 85,000 to 90,000 clones; roughly 90% are singletons and the top ten take about 5%. The sequencing used peripheral blood, collected 28 days after the second AZD1222 dose. The V gene is TRBV6-5, the J gene TRBJ2-1; TRBD2 aligns across 11 bases. The TCR was taken from an adult who received the AZD1222 COVID-19 vaccine. The CDR3 nucleotides are TGTGCCAGCAAAGTAGCGGGGGGGCTTGGAAATGAGCAGTTCTTC. As protein: CASKVAGGLGNEQFF.